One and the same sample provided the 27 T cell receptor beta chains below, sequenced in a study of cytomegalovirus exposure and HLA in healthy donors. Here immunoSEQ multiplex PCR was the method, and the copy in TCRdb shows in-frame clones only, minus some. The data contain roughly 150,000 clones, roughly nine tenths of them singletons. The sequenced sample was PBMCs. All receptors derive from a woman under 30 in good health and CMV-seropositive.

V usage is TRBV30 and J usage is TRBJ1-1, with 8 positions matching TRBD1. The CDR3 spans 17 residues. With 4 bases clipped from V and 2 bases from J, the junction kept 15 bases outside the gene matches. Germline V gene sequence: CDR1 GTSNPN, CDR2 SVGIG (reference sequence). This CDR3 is CAWNPQFRGQGNTEAFF. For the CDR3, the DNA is TGTGCCTGGAACCCCCAATTCCGTGGACAGGGCAACACTGAAGCTTTCTTT.

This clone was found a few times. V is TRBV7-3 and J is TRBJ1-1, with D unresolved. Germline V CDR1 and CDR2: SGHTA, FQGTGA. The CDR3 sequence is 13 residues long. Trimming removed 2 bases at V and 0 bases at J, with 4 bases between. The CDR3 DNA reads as TGTGCCAGCAGCTTAGCGATGAACACTGAAGCTTTCTTT. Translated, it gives CASSLAMNTEAFF. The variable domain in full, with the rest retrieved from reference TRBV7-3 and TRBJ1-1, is GAGVSQTPSNKVTEKGKYVELRCDPISGHTALYWYRQSLGQGPEFLIYFQGTGAADDSGLPNDRFFAVRPEGSVSTLKIQRTERGDSAVYLCASSLAMNTEAFFGQGTRLTVV.

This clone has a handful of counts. The CDR3 coding sequence is TGTGCCAGCAGCTTCTATCCCTCTAGCGGGACCTCCTACGAGCAGTACTTC. Translating it yields CASSFYPSSGTSYEQYF. The rearrangement joins TRBV5-8 to TRBJ2-7, with TRBD2 identical over 9 bases. V lost 2 bases to trimming and J lost 0 bases; unmatched junction nucleotides: 9. The CDR3 spans 17 residues. Germline V gene data show CDR1 as SGHTS and CDR2 as YDEGEE.

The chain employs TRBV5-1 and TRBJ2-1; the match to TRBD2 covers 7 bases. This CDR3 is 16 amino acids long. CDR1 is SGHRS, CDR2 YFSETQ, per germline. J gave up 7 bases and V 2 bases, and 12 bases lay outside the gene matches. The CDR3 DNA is TGCGCCAGCAGCTTTGTTAAACTAGCGCAATCGAATGAGCAGTTCTTC. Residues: CASSFVKLAQSNEQFF.

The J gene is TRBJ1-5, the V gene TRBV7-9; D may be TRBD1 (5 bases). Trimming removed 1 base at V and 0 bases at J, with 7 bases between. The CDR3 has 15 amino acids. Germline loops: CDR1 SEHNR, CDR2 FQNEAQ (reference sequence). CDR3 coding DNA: TGTGCCAGCAGCTTAGGACAGCATAGCAATCAGCCCCAGCATTTT. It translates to CASSLGQHSNQPQHF.

The DNA of the CDR3 is TGTGCCAGCACGACAGGGTACGAGCAGTACTTC. It yields the protein CASTTGYEQYF. The chain links TRBV6-6 to TRBJ2-7, with TRBD1 matching over 7 bases. The CDR3 is 11 amino acids. With 7 bases clipped from V and 4 bases from J, the junction kept 1 base outside the gene matches. Per germline, CDR1 MNHNY and CDR2 SVGAGI (reference sequence).

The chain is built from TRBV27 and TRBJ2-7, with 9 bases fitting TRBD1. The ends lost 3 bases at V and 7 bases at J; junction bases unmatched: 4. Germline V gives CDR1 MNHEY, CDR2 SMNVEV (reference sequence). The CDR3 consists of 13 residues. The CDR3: CASSLGQGGEQYF. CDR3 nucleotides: TGTGCCAGCAGTTTGGGACAGGGTGGGGAGCAGTACTTC.

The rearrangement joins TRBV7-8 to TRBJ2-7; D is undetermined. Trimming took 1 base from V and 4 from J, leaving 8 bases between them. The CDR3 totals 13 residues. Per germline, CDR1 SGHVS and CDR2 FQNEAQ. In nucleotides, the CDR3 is TGTGCCAGCAGCTTAGGTAGCTTGTACGAGCAGTACTTC. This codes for CASSLGSLYEQYF.

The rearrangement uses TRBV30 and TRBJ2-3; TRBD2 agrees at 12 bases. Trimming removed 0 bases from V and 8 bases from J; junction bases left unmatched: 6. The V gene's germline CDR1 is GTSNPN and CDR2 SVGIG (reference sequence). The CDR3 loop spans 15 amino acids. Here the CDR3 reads CAWSVLAGGGSTQYF. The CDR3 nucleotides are TGTGCCTGGAGTGTACTAGCGGGAGGAGGAAGTACGCAGTATTTT.

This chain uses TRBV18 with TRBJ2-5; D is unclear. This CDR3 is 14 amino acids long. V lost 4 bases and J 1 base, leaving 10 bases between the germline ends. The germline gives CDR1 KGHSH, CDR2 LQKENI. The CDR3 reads CASSLGLSQETQYF. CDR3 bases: TGTGCCAGCTCACTCGGTCTTAGCCAAGAGACCCAGTACTTC. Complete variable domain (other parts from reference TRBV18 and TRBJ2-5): NAGVMQNPRHLVRRRGQEARLRCSPMKGHSHVYWYRQLPEEGLKFMVYLQKENIIDESGMPKERFSAEFPKEGPSILRIQQVVRGDSAAYFCASSLGLSQETQYFGPGTRLLVL.

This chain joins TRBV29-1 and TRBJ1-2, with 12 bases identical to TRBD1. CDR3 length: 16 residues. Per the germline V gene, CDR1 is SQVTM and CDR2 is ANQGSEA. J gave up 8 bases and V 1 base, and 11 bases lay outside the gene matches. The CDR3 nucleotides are TGCAGCGTTGAAGTCGGGACAGGGGGCGCAAAGGGCGGCTACACCTTC. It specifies CSVEVGTGGAKGGYTF.

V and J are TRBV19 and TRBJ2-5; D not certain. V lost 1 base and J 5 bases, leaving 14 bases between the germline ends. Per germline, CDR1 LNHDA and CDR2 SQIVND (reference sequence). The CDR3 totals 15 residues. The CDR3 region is CASSIGRGRTETQYF. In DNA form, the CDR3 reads TGTGCCAGTAGTATAGGTCGTGGTAGAACGGAGACCCAGTACTTC.

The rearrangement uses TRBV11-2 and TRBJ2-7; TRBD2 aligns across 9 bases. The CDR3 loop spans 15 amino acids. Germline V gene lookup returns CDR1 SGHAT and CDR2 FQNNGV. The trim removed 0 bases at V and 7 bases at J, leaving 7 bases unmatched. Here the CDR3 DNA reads TGTGCCAGCAGCTTAGACTTAGCGGGAGTGTTAGAGCAGTACTTC. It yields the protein CASSLDLAGVLEQYF. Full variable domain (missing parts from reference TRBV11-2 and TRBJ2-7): EAGVAQSPRYKIIEKRQSVAFWCNPISGHATLYWYQQILGQGPKLLIQFQNNGVVDDSQLPKDRFSAERLKGVDSTLKIQPAKLEDSAVYLCASSLDLAGVLEQYFGPGTRLTVT.

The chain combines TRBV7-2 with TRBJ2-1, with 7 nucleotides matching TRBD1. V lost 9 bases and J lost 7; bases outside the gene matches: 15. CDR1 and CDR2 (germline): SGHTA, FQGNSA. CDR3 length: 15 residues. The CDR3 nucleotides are TGTGCCAGTAATTCGAGACAGGGTCTAGGGAATGAGCAGTTCTTC. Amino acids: CASNSRQGLGNEQFF.

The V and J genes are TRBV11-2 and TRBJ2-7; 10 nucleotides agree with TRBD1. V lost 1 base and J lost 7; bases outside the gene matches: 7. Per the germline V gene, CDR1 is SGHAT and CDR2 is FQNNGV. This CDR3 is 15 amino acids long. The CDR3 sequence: CASSLGRTGGYEQYF. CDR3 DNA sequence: TGTGCCAGCAGCTTAGGGAGGACAGGGGGTTATGAGCAGTACTTC.

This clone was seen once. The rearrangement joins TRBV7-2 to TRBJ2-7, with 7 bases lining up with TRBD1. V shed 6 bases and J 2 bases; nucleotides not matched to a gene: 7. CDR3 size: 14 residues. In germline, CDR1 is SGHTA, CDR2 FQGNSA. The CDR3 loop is CASRRGTVPYEQYF. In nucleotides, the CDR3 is TGTGCCAGCAGGAGGGGGACAGTCCCCTACGAGCAGTACTTC.

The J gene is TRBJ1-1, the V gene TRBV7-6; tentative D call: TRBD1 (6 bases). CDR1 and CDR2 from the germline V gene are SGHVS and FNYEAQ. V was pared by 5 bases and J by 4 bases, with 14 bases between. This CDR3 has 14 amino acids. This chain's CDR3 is CASSLSRGGTEAFF. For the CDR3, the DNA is TGTGCCAGCAGCCTCTCCAGAGGGGGCACTGAAGCTTTCTTT.

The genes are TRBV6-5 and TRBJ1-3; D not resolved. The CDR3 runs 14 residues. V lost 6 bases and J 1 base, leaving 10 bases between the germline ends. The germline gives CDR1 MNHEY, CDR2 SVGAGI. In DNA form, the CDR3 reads TGTGCCAGCAGCTCCCCGGGGTCTGGAAACACCATATATTTT. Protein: CASSSPGSGNTIYF.

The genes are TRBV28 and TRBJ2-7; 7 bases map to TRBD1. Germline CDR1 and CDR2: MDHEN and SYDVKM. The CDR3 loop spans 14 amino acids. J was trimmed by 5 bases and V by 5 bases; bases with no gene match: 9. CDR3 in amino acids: CASSQTGFKNEQYF. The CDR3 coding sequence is TGTGCCAGCAGTCAGACAGGGTTTAAGAACGAGCAGTACTTC.

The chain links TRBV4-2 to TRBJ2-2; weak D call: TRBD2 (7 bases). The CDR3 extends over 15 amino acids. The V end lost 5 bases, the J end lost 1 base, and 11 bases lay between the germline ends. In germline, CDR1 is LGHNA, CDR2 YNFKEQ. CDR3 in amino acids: CASSGRDKNTGELFF. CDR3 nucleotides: TGTGCCAGCAGCGGGAGGGACAAGAACACCGGGGAGCTGTTTTTT.

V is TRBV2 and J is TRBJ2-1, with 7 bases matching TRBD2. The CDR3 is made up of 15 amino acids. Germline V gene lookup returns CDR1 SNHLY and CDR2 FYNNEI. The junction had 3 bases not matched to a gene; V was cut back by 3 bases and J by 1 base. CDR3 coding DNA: TGTGCCAGCAGTGAGTCTAGCGGTTCCTACAATGAGCAGTTCTTC. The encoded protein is CASSESSGSYNEQFF.

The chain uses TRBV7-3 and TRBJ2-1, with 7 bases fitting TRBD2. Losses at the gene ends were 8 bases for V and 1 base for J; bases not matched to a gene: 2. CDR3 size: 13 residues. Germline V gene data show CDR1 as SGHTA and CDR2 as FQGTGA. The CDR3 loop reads CASGAGSYNEQFF. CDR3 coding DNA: TGTGCCAGCGGAGCGGGATCCTACAATGAGCAGTTCTTC.

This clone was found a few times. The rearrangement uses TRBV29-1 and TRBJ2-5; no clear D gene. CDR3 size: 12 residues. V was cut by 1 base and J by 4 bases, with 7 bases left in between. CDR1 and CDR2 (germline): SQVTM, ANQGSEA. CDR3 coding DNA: TGCAGCGTTGAAGGAGGTGGAGAGACCCAGTACTTC. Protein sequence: CSVEGGGETQYF.

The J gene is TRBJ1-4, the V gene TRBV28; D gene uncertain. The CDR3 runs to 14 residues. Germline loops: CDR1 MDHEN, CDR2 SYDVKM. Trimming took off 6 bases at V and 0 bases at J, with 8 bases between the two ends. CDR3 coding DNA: TGTGCCAGCAGACGACACGCAACTAATGAAAAACTGTTTTTT. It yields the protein CASRRHATNEKLFF.

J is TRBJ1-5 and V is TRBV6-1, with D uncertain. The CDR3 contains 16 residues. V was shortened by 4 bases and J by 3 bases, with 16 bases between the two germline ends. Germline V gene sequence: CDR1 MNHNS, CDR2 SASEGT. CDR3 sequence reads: CASSGLGFGLNQPQHF. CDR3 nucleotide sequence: TGTGCCAGCAGTGGCCTGGGCTTCGGCCTCAATCAGCCCCAGCATTTT.

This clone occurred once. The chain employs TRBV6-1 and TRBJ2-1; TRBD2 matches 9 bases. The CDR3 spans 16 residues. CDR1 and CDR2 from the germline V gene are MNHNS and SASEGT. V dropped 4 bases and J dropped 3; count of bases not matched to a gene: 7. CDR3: CASSAQAGGFYNEQFF. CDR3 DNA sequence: TGTGCCAGCAGTGCGCAGGCGGGAGGGTTCTACAATGAGCAGTTCTTC.

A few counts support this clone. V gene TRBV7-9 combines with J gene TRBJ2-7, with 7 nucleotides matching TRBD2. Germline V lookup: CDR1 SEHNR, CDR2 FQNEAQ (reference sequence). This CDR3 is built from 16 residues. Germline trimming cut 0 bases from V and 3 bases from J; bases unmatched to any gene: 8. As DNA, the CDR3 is TGTGCCAGCAGCTTAGCGCTGGTAGCGGGCAACTACGAGCAGTACTTC. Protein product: CASSLALVAGNYEQYF.